The following is a T cell receptor (beta chain) sequence with its context. Its cognate antigen is unknown. Germline V gene data show CDR1 as SGHRS and CDR2 as YFSETQ. V was clipped by 4 bases and J by 0 bases, with 13 bases between them. This CDR3 region has 15 residues. The data belong to a study of cytomegalovirus exposure and HLA in healthy donors. The PCR contained 60 Vbeta and 13 Jbeta primers. Sequencing was performed with immunoSEQ multiplex PCR; in TCRdb, only in-frame clones are kept and a portion is missing. In the table there are approximately 110,000 clones, roughly 80% of which are singletons. Study-wide results and caveats: The likely explanation for a cluster of highly shared sequence variants was sequencing artifact. Confirmation was obtained in vitro that a few CMV-associated chains are specific for CMV antigens.

The clonotype originates from a female donor in good health and CMV-seropositive. This sequence joins TRBV5-1 and TRBJ1-1, with D possibly TRBD1 on 5 matching bases. The material sequenced was PBMCs. The CDR3: CASSPEGLVNTEAFF. CDR3 DNA sequence: TGCGCCAGCAGCCCGGAGGGACTAGTGAACACTGAAGCTTTCTTT.